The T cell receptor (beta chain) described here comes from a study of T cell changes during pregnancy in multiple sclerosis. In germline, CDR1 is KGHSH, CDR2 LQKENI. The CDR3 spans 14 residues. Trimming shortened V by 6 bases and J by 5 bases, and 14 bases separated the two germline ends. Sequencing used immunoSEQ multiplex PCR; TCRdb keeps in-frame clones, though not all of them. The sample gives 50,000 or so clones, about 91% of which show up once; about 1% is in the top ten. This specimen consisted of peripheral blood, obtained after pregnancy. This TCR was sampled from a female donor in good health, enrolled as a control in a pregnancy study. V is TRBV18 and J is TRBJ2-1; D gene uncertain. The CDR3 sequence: CASSPARSDNEQFF. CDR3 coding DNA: TGTGCCAGCTCCCCTGCGAGGTCGGACAATGAGCAGTTCTTC. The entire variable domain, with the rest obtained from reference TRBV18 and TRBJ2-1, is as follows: NAGVMQNPRHLVRRRGQEARLRCSPMKGHSHVYWYRQLPEEGLKFMVYLQKENIIDESGMPKERFSAEFPKEGPSILRIQQVVRGDSAAYFCASSPARSDNEQFFGPGTRLTVL.